The T cell receptor (beta chain) described here comes from a study of Ad26.COV2.S vaccination and SARS-CoV-2 variants. This sample's treatment: some 19 received Ad26.COV2.S at low or high dose, single or two shots; roughly five received placebo; per-sample allocation not given. Following the first vaccine or placebo injection, samples were taken on day 63. Spike of the Wuhan-strain SARS-CoV-2 was expressed by an Ad26 vector, which formed the vaccine. Study results and limitations: Spike-specific TCR breadth was greater after Ad26.COV2.S than placebo. It is possible that the TCR breadth and depth analyses underestimated the total T cell responses.

Notes on this clone: Its antigen is undetermined.

The assay was immunoSEQ multiplex PCR, and TCRdb's table has in-frame clones only and misses some. This repertoire shows about 400,000 clones, 70% to 90% found once; its top ten account for approximately 1.9%. CDR3 length: 15 amino acids. CDR1 and CDR2 from the germline V gene are SGHDT and YYEEEE. Trimming stripped 4 bases from V and 6 bases from J, with 17 bases between. The source of this sequence is a person aged 18-60 years who received the Ad26.COV2.S COVID-19 vaccine or a placebo. The chain employs TRBV5-6 and TRBJ2-1; no firm D call. Sequencing used peripheral blood, obtained in a trial of Ad26.COV2.S vaccine versus placebo. Here the CDR3 DNA reads TGTGCCAGCAGCCCCCCCCTAACTAATCTCAATGAGCAGTTCTTC. Translating it yields CASSPPLTNLNEQFF.